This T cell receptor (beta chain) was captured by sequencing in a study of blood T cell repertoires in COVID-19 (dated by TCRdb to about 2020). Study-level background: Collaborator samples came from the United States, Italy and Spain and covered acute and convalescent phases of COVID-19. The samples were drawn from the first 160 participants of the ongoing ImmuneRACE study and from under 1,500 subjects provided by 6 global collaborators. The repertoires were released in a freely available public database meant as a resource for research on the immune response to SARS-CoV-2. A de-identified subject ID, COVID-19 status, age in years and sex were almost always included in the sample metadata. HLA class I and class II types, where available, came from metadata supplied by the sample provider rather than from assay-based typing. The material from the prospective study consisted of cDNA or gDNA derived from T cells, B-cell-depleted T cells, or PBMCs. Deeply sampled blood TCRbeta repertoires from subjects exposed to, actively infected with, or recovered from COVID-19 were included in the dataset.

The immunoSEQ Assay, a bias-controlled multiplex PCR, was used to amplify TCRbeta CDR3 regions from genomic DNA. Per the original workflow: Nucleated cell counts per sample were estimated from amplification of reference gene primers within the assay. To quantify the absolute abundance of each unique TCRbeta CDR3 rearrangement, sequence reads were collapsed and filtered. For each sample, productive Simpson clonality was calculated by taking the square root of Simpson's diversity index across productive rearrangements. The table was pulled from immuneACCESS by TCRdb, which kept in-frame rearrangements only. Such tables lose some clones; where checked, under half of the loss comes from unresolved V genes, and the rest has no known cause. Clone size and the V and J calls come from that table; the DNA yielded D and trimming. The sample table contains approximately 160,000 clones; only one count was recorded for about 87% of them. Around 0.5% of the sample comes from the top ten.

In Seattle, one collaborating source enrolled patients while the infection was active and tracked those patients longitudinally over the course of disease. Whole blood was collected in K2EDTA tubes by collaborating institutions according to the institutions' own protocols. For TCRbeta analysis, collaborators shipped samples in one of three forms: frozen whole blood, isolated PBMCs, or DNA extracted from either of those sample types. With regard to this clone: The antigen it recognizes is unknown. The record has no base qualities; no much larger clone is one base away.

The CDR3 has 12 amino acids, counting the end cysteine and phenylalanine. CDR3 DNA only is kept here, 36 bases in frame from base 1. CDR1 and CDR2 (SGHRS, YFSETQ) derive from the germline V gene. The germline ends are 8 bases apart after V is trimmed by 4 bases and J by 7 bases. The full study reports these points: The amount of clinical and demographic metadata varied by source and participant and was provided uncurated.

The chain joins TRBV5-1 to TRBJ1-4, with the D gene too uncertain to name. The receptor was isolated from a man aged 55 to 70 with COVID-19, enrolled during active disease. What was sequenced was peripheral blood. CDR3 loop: CASSLNGEKLFF. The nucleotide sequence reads TGCGCCAGCAGCCTAAACGGTGAAAAACTGTTTTTT.